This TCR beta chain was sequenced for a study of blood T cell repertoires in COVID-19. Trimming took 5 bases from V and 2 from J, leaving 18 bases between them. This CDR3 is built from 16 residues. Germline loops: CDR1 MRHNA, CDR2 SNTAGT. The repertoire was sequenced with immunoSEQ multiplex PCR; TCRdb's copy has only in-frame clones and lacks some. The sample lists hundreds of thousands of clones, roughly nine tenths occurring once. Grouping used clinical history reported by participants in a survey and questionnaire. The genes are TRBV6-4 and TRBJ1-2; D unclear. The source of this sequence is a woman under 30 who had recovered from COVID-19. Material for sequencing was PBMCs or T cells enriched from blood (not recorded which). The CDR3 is CASSPGFGRKNYGYTF. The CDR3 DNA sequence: TGTGCCAGCAGTCCCGGTTTTGGGAGAAAAAACTATGGCTACACCTTC.